This T cell receptor beta chain was captured in a study of CD8+ T cells in alopecia areata. After isolation, RNA underwent reverse transcription to generate cDNA as the sequencing template. The protocol was immunoSEQ multiplex PCR, while the TCRdb copy is restricted to in-frame clones and leaves out a portion. The profile shows 100,000 to 120,000 clones, 59% of them singletons. Germline CDR1 SGDLS, CDR2 YYNGEE. The CDR3 is 13 amino acids. Trimming took 4 bases from V and 4 from J; bases not matched to a gene: 4. The sequence came from a human donor in good health. The J gene is TRBJ1-2, the V gene TRBV9; the match to TRBD1 covers 7 bases. Sequencing was carried out using CD8+ T cells sorted from blood. The CDR3 sequence: CASSTRTGYGYTF. CDR3 bases: TGTGCCAGCAGCACCCGGACAGGCTATGGCTACACCTTC.